A single sample is the source of the 26 T cell receptor beta chains below, sequenced in a study of CD8 T cells in ankylosing spondylitis. General study results and limits: The study identified a TCR beta motif of under ten highly homologous variants that appeared characteristic of ankylosing spondylitis blood.

From the 5' RACE reads, TCRdb called clonotypes with MiXCR, one entry per CDR3 protein. Seen here are hundreds of thousands of distinct CDR3 sequences, approximately 26% observed once, and the top ten hold 0.75% to 0.9%. Their cognate antigens are unknown. The sample comprised blood, either unsorted or a sorted T cell fraction (not recorded which). These receptors all come from a male donor with ankylosing spondylitis.

A few counts support this clonotype. V usage is TRBV18 and J usage is TRBJ2-4; 8 positions agree with TRBD1. Germline CDR1 is KGHSH and CDR2 is LQKENI. The CDR3 is 16 residues long. Losses at the gene ends were 0 bases for V and 1 base for J; bases not matched to a gene: 2. CDR3 in DNA: TGTGCCAGCTCACCACCCCGGGACAGGGCCAAAAACATTCAGTACTTC. Its translation is CASSPPRDRAKNIQYF.

The V gene is TRBV7-7, the J gene TRBJ2-2; D may be TRBD2 (6 bases). CDR1 and CDR2 from the germline V gene are SSHAT and FNYEAQ (reference sequence). V dropped 4 bases and J dropped 2 bases, with 11 bases sitting between them. The CDR3 totals 15 residues. The CDR3 coding sequence is TGTGCCAGCAGCTCGGGAGCGGTTAACACCGGGGAGCTGTTTTTT. Protein sequence: CASSSGAVNTGELFF.

This clonotype appeared a few times. The V and J genes are TRBV5-8 and TRBJ2-7; D gene ambiguous. Trimming removed 3 bases at V and 6 bases at J, with 13 bases between. In germline, CDR1 is SGHTS, CDR2 YDEGEE. The CDR3 spans 13 residues. The CDR3 DNA reads TGTGCCAGCAGCTATGGGCAGCTCCCCGAGCAGTACTTC. Protein: CASSYGQLPEQYF.

The chain carries TRBV12-3 or TRBV12-4 and TRBJ2-5; 15 positions match TRBD2. The CDR3 has 18 amino acids. V lost 3 bases, J lost 4 bases, and 9 bases stayed unmatched. The CDR3 DNA follows: TGTGCCAGCAGTTTCCGCGGACCGGGACTAGCGGGAGGAGAGACCCAGTACTTC. Translation: CASSFRGPGLAGGETQYF.

This clonotype has just a few counts. The V gene is TRBV12-3 or TRBV12-4, the J gene TRBJ2-2; possibly TRBD1 or TRBD2 for D (5 bases each). Between the trimmed V and J ends, which lost 5 bases and 5 bases, there was a span of 21 bases. This CDR3 has 17 amino acids. The CDR3 bases are TGTGCCAGCAGTCCGAGATCCGGGGACGGTGGGACCGGGGAGCTGTTTTTT. Protein sequence: CASSPRSGDGGTGELFF.

The chain combines TRBV20-1 with TRBJ2-7, with 11 nucleotides matching TRBD2. Germline CDR1 DFQATT, CDR2 SNEGSKA (reference sequence). This CDR3 spans 13 amino acids. CDR3 region: CRLLAGGSYEQYV. In nucleotides, the CDR3 is TGCAGGCTTTTAGCGGGAGGGAGCTACGAGCAGTACGTC.

This clonotype was seen only a few times. V is TRBV11-2 and J is TRBJ2-3; no clear D gene. Germline loops: CDR1 SGHAT, CDR2 FQNNGV. The CDR3 has 14 residues. Trimming removed 0 bases at V and 4 bases at J, with 8 bases between. This chain's CDR3 is CASSLEVRADTQYF. CDR3 DNA sequence: TGTGCCAGCAGCTTAGAAGTTCGGGCAGATACGCAGTATTTT.

This clonotype was seen more than once but under ten times. The rearrangement uses TRBV3-1 and TRBJ1-1; D uncertain. Germline loops: CDR1 LGHDT, CDR2 YNNKEL (reference sequence). The CDR3 is made up of 13 amino acids. Trimming removed 8 bases at V and 3 bases at J, with 13 bases between. CDR3 sequence: CASRFSEDTEAFF. CDR3 sequence (DNA): TGTGCCAGCCGGTTCAGCGAGGACACTGAAGCTTTCTTT.

This clonotype showed up just a few times. V gene TRBV29-1 combines with J gene TRBJ2-1; 8 nucleotides line up with TRBD2. In germline, CDR1 is SQVTM, CDR2 ANQGSEA. V shed 0 bases, J shed 0 bases, and the junction held 4 bases outside the gene matches. The CDR3 runs 16 residues. The CDR3 is CSVEETSGSSYNEQFF. Here the CDR3 DNA reads TGCAGCGTTGAAGAAACTAGCGGTAGCTCCTACAATGAGCAGTTCTTC.

This rearrangement joins TRBV11-3 to TRBJ2-3; 10 bases are a match to TRBD1. The germline CDR1 and CDR2 sequences are SGHNT and YENEEA. V was clipped by 2 bases and J by 3 bases; unmatched bases: 5. The CDR3 length is 16 residues. The CDR3 nucleotides are TGTGCCAGCAGCTTACCCGGGACAGGGGTTACAGATACGCAGTATTTT. This gives the protein CASSLPGTGVTDTQYF.

The chain is built from TRBV20-1 and TRBJ1-2, with D perhaps TRBD1 (5 bases). Trimming cost V 1 base and J 14 bases, with 14 bases left between them. There are 11 residues in the CDR3. Germline V gives CDR1 DFQATT, CDR2 SNEGSKA (reference sequence). The CDR3 sequence is CSARVRTWTTF. The CDR3 nucleotides read TGCAGTGCTAGAGTGAGGACGTGGACAACCTTC.

The J gene is TRBJ2-7, the V gene TRBV7-8; no reliable D call. Germline V CDR1 and CDR2: SGHVS, FQNEAQ. Trimming took off 0 bases at V and 3 bases at J, with 9 bases between the two ends. This CDR3 spans 14 amino acids. CDR3 DNA: TGTGCCAGCAGCTTAGCGCATAGGGACTACGAGCAGTACGTC. Protein product: CASSLAHRDYEQYV.

The genes are TRBV12-3 or TRBV12-4 and TRBJ2-3; TRBD2 matches at 8 bases. The CDR3 length is 17 residues. The CDR3, as DNA: TGTACCCTCAGCCCTACTCTTAGCGGGGCCCTGACAGATACGCAGTATTTT. It is translated as CTLSPTLSGALTDTQYF.

The chain carries TRBV21-1 and TRBJ2-7; TRBD2 reflects the table's D call only, with no check against the DNA. TRBV21-1 is flagged as a pseudogene. The CDR3 spans 16 residues. CDR3 sequence (DNA): TGTGCCAGCAGCAAACCAGCGAGGGACTCCTGGTACGAGCAGTACGTC. Amino acids: CASSKPARDSWYEQYV.

This chain links TRBV5-6 with TRBJ2-6; TRBD1 agrees at 7 bases. The trim removed 3 bases at V and 0 bases at J, leaving 6 bases unmatched. Germline CDR1 is SGHDT and CDR2 is YYEEEE. This CDR3 has 17 amino acids. CDR3 nucleotide sequence: TGTGCCAGCAGCTCGGGACAGACACGCTCTGGGGCCAACGTCCTGACTTTC. Translation gives CASSSGQTRSGANVLTF.

The chain has TRBV12-3 or TRBV12-4 and TRBJ2-3; D unresolved. CDR3 size: 15 residues. Trimming stripped 3 bases from V and 2 bases from J, with 12 bases between. The CDR3, as DNA: TGTGCCAGCAGTTTGGAATCTCTCGCCACAGATACGCAGTATTTT. Translated, it gives CASSLESLATDTQYF.

This clonotype was observed a few times. The chain combines TRBV5-1 with TRBJ1-1, with D tentatively TRBD1 (6 bases). The germline V gene encodes CDR1 SGHRS and CDR2 YFSETQ. Trimming shortened V by 1 base and J by 2 bases, and 12 bases separated the two germline ends. This CDR3 comprises 15 residues. The CDR3 sequence is CASSLHTGSNTEAFF. The CDR3 nucleotides are TGCGCCAGCAGCTTGCATACAGGGTCCAACACTGAAGCTTTCTTT.

CDR3 sequence (DNA): TGTGCCAGCAGCTTACAGGGATGGGAGCAGTACGTC. Protein: CASSLQGWEQYV. The chain uses TRBV7-2 and TRBJ2-7, with TRBD1 as a possible D gene (5 bases). This CDR3 contains 12 residues. Trimming took 2 bases from V and 7 from J, leaving 9 bases between them. Germline-derived CDR1 and CDR2 are SGHTA and FQGNSA.

This clonotype was seen a few times. Here the CDR3 DNA reads TGTGCCAGCAGTGAGACAGGGCTGACTGAAGCTTTCTTT. Its translation is CASSETGLTEAFF. This chain connects TRBV12-3 or TRBV12-4 to TRBJ1-1, with 7 nucleotides matching TRBD1. J was trimmed by 5 bases and V by 5 bases; bases with no gene match: 5. This CDR3 is built from 13 residues.

In its sample, this clonotype was seen a few times. The rearrangement joins TRBV10-3 to TRBJ2-2; D is uncertain. The CDR3 contains 15 residues. Between the trimmed V and J ends, which lost 10 bases and 4 bases, there was a span of 19 bases. Germline loops: CDR1 ENHRY, CDR2 SYGVKD. CDR3 loop: CATQAGPSSTGELFF. CDR3 in DNA: TGTGCCACCCAAGCCGGGCCGTCGAGCACCGGGGAGCTGTTTTTT.

The chain joins TRBV29-1 to TRBJ1-2; D is perhaps TRBD1 (5 bases). The germline gives CDR1 SQVTM, CDR2 ANQGSEA. V lost 2 bases, J lost 7 bases, and 20 bases lay in between. CDR3 size: 15 residues. The CDR3 region has the DNA TGCAGCGTTGAATCTCGGGGGGGTACTGCGGCTGGCTACACCTTC. Protein: CSVESRGGTAAGYTF.

This clonotype was counted only a few times. The J gene is TRBJ2-1, the V gene TRBV5-1; 9 bases are shared with TRBD2. Germline V gene lookup returns CDR1 SGHRS and CDR2 YFSETQ. Unmatched junction bases numbered 8, after V lost 5 bases and J lost 2 bases. The CDR3 length is 16 residues. The CDR3 DNA sequence: TGCGCCAGCAGTTCGGCGGGACTAGCCCCCTACAATGAGCAGTTCTTC. It yields the protein CASSSAGLAPYNEQFF.

The table lists this clonotype with a few counts. At one end, the junction sequence differs from germline, possibly due to a read error. This chain uses TRBV20-1 with TRBJ2-1; 10 nucleotides match TRBD2. CDR3 size: 17 residues. Looked up from germline, CDR1 is DFQATT and CDR2 is SNEGSKA (reference sequence). CDR3 in DNA: TGCTGTGCCAATACGGGACTAGCGTTGGGGGCCTACAATGAGCAGTTCTTC. Protein: CCANTGLALGAYNEQFF.

This clonotype was counted only a few times. The chain's CDR3 is CASSPSGLAGTGELFF. As DNA, the CDR3 is TGTGCCAGCAGCCCCAGTGGTCTAGCGGGCACCGGGGAGCTGTTTTTT. The chain has TRBV9 and TRBJ2-2, with 8 positions matching TRBD2. CDR1 is SGDLS and CDR2 is YYNGEE in the germline V gene. The V and J ends lost 4 bases and 4 bases, in that order; junction bases with no gene match: 9. This CDR3 has 16 residues. Full variable domain (remainder filled in from reference TRBV9 and TRBJ2-2): DSGVTQTPKHLITATGQRVTLRCSPRSGDLSVYWYQQSLDQGLQFLIQYYNGEERAKGNILERFSAQQFPDLHSELNLSSLELGDSALYFCASSPSGLAGTGELFFGEGSRLTVL.

The V gene is TRBV20-1, the J gene TRBJ2-1; D call uncertain. This CDR3 contains 11 residues. Germline loops: CDR1 DFQATT, CDR2 SNEGSKA (reference sequence). The V end was cut by 0 bases, the J end by 16 bases, with 13 bases between. CDR3 DNA sequence: TGCAGTGCTAGAGATCGTTCCTTGAACTTCTTC. Protein: CSARDRSLNFF.

J is TRBJ2-7 and V is TRBV10-3; D tentatively fits TRBD1 or TRBD2 (6 bases each). Trimming took 2 bases from V and 5 from J, leaving 13 bases between them. CDR3 size: 14 residues. The germline CDR1 and CDR2 sequences are ENHRY and SYGVKD. CDR3 coding DNA: TGTGCCATCAGTGAGAACAGGGACTCTCACGAGCAGTACTTC. Translated, it gives CAISENRDSHEQYF.